The rows below give T cell receptor beta chains drawn from one sample of a study of control samples from healthy donors and cancer patients. The data were produced by immunoSEQ multiplex PCR, yet TCRdb's version contains in-frame clones alone and is incomplete. This sample has over 150,000 clones, with 94% found just once. Sequenced input: blood. These receptor sequences come from a man in his forties in good health. Each CDR3 is given with its conserved first and last residue. A D gene is named only where the DNA matches it firmly. Clone size, where shown, is once, few, many, or a class for clones that have expanded.

J | V | size | D | DNA | CDR3
TRBJ1-2 | TRBV6-1 | NA | NA | TGTGCCAGCAGTGAACGGAGATTTTATGGCTACACCTTC | CASSERRFYGYTF
TRBJ1-1 | TRBV19 | NA | NA | TGTGCCAGTAGGATGGGGCAGACTTACACTGAAGCTTTCTTT | CASRMGQTYTEAFF
TRBJ1-1 | TRBV13 | NA | TRBD1 | TGTGCCAGCAGCTCCCGGGACAGGGGGCGAAACACTGAAGCTTTCTTT | CASSSRDRGRNTEAFF
TRBJ1-3 | TRBV28 | NA | TRBD1 | TGTGCCAGCAGTCCAGGGGGCTATAGAGGAAACACCATATATTTT | CASSPGGYRGNTIYF
TRBJ1-1 | TRBV2 | NA | NA | TGTGCCAGCAGTTCGAGCGGGGTTATGGGCACTGAAGCTTTCTTT | CASSSSGVMGTEAFF
TRBJ1-1 | TRBV27 | NA | NA | TGTGCCAGCAGTTTGACAGGCGACACTGAAGCTTTCTTT | CASSLTGDTEAFF
TRBJ2-3 | TRBV4-3 | NA | NA | TGCGCCAGCAGCCAAGGCAGGTATTCTAGCACAGATACGCAGTATTTT | CASSQGRYSSTDTQYF
TRBJ1-2 | TRBV4-3 | NA | NA | TGCGCCAGCAGCCAAGTGGTGTCAGGGAGAGATGGCTACACCTTC | CASSQVVSGRDGYTF
TRBJ2-1 | TRBV6-5 | NA | NA | TGTGCCGCTGCCGGGCTCGGGAACGATGAGCAGTTCTTC | CAAAGLGNDEQFF
TRBJ1-6 | TRBV30 | NA | TRBD1 | TGTGCCTGGAGTGCAGGACAGGGGGCGCGTTCACCCCTCCACTTT | CAWSAGQGARSPLHF
TRBJ2-1 | TRBV30 | NA | NA | TGTGCCTGGAGTGTACCGGCGGTGGACTACAATGAGCAGTTCTTC | CAWSVPAVDYNEQFF
TRBJ1-1 | TRBV9 | NA | NA | TGTGCCAGCAGCGTAGGTACGGTCCCAGCTTTCTTT | CASSVGTVPAFF
TRBJ1-1 | TRBV6-5 | NA | TRBD1 | TGTGCCAGCAGTTACTCAGACAGGGCCACTGAAGCTTTCTTT | CASSYSDRATEAFF
TRBJ1-5 | TRBV5-1 | NA | NA | TGCGCCAGCAGCTCGTGGGGGGGTCAGCCCCAGCATTTT | CASSSWGGQPQHF
TRBJ1-6 | TRBV9 | NA | TRBD1 | TGTGCCAGCAGCGACCGGGACAGGGCGTTGTATAATTCACCCCTCCACTTT | CASSDRDRALYNSPLHF
TRBJ2-3 | TRBV7-6 | NA | NA | TGTGCCAGCAGCTTAGCGGGACGGGCAGATACGCAGTATTTT | CASSLAGRADTQYF
TRBJ1-3 | TRBV6-5 | NA | NA | TGTGCCAGCCGGATTTCACAGGGCTCTGGAAACACCATATATTTT | CASRISQGSGNTIYF
TRBJ1-5 | TRBV11-2 | NA | NA | TGTGCCAGCAGCATCGGATGGGATCAGCCCCAGCATTTT | CASSIGWDQPQHF
TRBJ2-3 | TRBV14 | NA | NA | TGTGCCAGCAGCATAGGAGATACGCAGTATTTT | CASSIGDTQYF
TRBJ1-2 | TRBV6-1 | NA | TRBD1 | TGTGCCAGCAGTGAAGGGGGACAGGGAGGGGGCTACACCTTC | CASSEGGQGGGYTF
TRBJ1-2 | TRBV6-1 | NA | NA | TGTGCCAGCAGTGATCCCGGGGTGGGTGGCTACACCTTC | CASSDPGVGGYTF
TRBJ1-2 | TRBV25-1 | once | NA | TGTGCCAGCAGTGACCTGACTGTCTGGCCGTCTGGCTACACCTTC | CASSDLTVWPSGYTF
TRBJ2-3 | TRBV28 | NA | NA | TGTGCCAGCAGTTTCCTACAGGGTACAGATACGCAGTATTTT | CASSFLQGTDTQYF
TRBJ2-3 | TRBV4-2 | few | TRBD2 | TGTGCCAGCAGCCAAGATGGGACTAGCGGGGCGGCAGATACGCAGTATTTT | CASSQDGTSGAADTQYF
TRBJ1-2 | TRBV4-3 | NA | NA | TGCGCCAGCAGCTCAAAACAGGGAAACTATGGCTACACCTTC | CASSSKQGNYGYTF
TRBJ2-7 | TRBV5-1 | NA | NA | TGCGCCAGCAGCTTGGCCGGGAGCCCCCACGAGCAGTACTTC | CASSLAGSPHEQYF
TRBJ1-6 | TRBV6-1 | NA | NA | TGTGCCAGCAGTGAGGTCTGGAGGGGTAATTCACCCCTCCACTTT | CASSEVWRGNSPLHF
TRBJ2-7 | TRBV19 | NA | NA | TGTGCCAGTAGTCGCGGGGCAGGGCGAGCCGATGTGCAGTACTTC | CASSRGAGRADVQYF
TRBJ1-5 | TRBV6-5 | NA | TRBD1 | TGTGCCAGCAGGCGGGACAGTAATCAGCCCCAGCATTTT | CASRRDSNQPQHF
TRBJ1-6 | TRBV5-6 | NA | NA | TGTGCCAGCAGCTTGGCGGGCAGGGGTTATAATTCACCCCTCCACTTT | CASSLAGRGYNSPLHF
TRBJ2-7 | TRBV6-2/TRBV6-3 | NA | NA | TGTGCCAGCAGTTTCGGGATCTCCTACGAGCAGTACTTC | CASSFGISYEQYF
TRBJ1-2 | TRBV30 | NA | NA | TGTGCCTGGAATTGGTTTGGGGGCTATGGCTACACCTTC | CAWNWFGGYGYTF
TRBJ1-2 | TRBV11-1 | NA | NA | TGTGCCAGCAGCTTACCCCAATCCTATGGCTACACCTTC | CASSLPQSYGYTF
TRBJ2-3 | TRBV7-3 | NA | NA | TGTGCCAGCAGTTCCGTGGGGAGTCCGGAGTATTTT | CASSSVGSPEYF
TRBJ1-2 | TRBV6-6 | once | NA | TGTGCCAGCAGGCTGACAGGCTATGGCTACACCTTC | CASRLTGYGYTF
TRBJ2-1 | TRBV7-2 | NA | NA | TGTGCCAGCAGCCTAAAGAGTAACGGCGGCAGGGGAGACAATGAGCAGTTCTTC | CASSLKSNGGRGDNEQFF
TRBJ1-1 | TRBV6-5 | NA | NA | TGTGCCAGCAGATGGACAGCGAACACTGAAGCTTTCTTT | CASRWTANTEAFF
TRBJ1-1 | TRBV7-9 | once | NA | TGTGCCACCCGAGCGTCGAACACTGAAGCTTTCTTT | CATRASNTEAFF
TRBJ1-1 | TRBV19 | NA | NA | TGTGCCAGTAGTTCTGGGCCCTTACATGGTGAAGCTTTCTTT | CASSSGPLHGEAFF
TRBJ2-5 | TRBV5-6 | NA | TRBD1 | TGTGCCAGCAGCTTGGGGACAGGGGGCCACCAAGAGACCCAGTACTTC | CASSLGTGGHQETQYF
TRBJ2-3 | TRBV11-2 | NA | NA | TGTGCCAGCAGCTTAGGGGGGCACAGCACAGATACGCAGTATTTT | CASSLGGHSTDTQYF
TRBJ2-3 | TRBV24-1 | NA | NA | TGTGCCACCAGTGATCCCTCAGGGGCCTCCGATACGCAGTATTTT | CATSDPSGASDTQYF
TRBJ1-1 | TRBV19 | once | NA | TGTGCCAGTAGACCAAAACAGGGTGGCGCTGAAGCTTTCTTT | CASRPKQGGAEAFF
TRBJ1-1 | TRBV6-5 | NA | NA | TGTGCCAGCAACCTGGACAGCCGTAACACTGAAGCTTTCTTT | CASNLDSRNTEAFF
TRBJ1-2 | TRBV19 | once | NA | TGTGCCAGTAGGGAACAGGGCTTAGCTAACTATGGCTACACCTTC | CASREQGLANYGYTF
TRBJ2-1 | TRBV19 | NA | TRBD2 | TGTGCCAGTAGCATTGATTCACCCTCACTAGCGGGTCCCAACAATGAGCAGTTCTTC | CASSIDSPSLAGPNNEQFF